The 28 T cell receptor beta chains listed next were all sequenced from one sample in a study of T cell responses to AZD1222 COVID-19 vaccine. TCRdb's table, derived via immunoSEQ multiplex PCR, lists solely in-frame clones and lacks some. The sample records 180,000 or so clones, approximately 90% being singletons. The sample here was peripheral blood, taken 28 days after the second AZD1222 dose. Receptors were obtained from an adult who received the AZD1222 COVID-19 vaccine.

The rearrangement joins TRBV4-2 to TRBJ2-7; 13 bases line up with TRBD2. The CDR3 sequence is 17 residues long. After removal of 2 bases from V and 2 bases from J, the junction contained 6 bases not matched to a gene. CDR1 and CDR2 (germline): LGHNA, YNFKEQ. CDR3 nucleotide sequence: TGTGCCAGCAGCCAAAGGGGGACTAGCGGGACCACCTACGAGCAGTACTTC. Its translation is CASSQRGTSGTTYEQYF.

The rearrangement uses TRBV4-2 and TRBJ2-5; possibly TRBD2 for D (5 bases). The CDR3 extends over 14 amino acids. Trimming cost V 3 bases and J 5 bases, with 13 bases left between them. Germline V gives CDR1 LGHNA, CDR2 YNFKEQ. The CDR3 sequence: CASSQSGPGETQYF. In DNA form, the CDR3 reads TGTGCCAGCAGCCAGAGCGGACCCGGGGAGACCCAGTACTTC.

CDR3 DNA sequence: TGTGCCAGCAGTTTCGATAATCAGCAGTACTTC. It yields the protein CASSFDNQQYF. The J gene is TRBJ2-7, the V gene TRBV6-5; no clear D gene. Germline values: CDR1 MNHEY, CDR2 SVGAGI. V shed 4 bases and J shed 8 bases, with 9 bases lying between them. The CDR3 is 11 amino acids.

The CDR3 coding sequence is TGTGCCAGCAGCAGGGGGGGACAGGGGACCTATGGCTACACCTTC. The encoded protein is CASSRGGQGTYGYTF. This chain uses TRBV14 with TRBJ1-2; TRBD1 matches 10 bases. This CDR3 is 15 amino acids long. Looked up from germline, CDR1 is SGHDN and CDR2 is FVKESK. Trimming cost V 5 bases and J 4 bases; bases outside gene matches: 7. The variable domain in full, completed from reference TRBV14 and TRBJ1-2, reads EAGVTQFPSHSVIEKGQTVTLRCDPISGHDNLYWYRRVMGKEIKFLLHFVKESKQDESGMPNNRFLAERTGGTYSTLKVQPAELEDSGVYFCASSRGGQGTYGYTFGSGTRLTVV.

The chain is built from TRBV5-1 and TRBJ2-1, with TRBD1 as a possible D gene (6 bases). V was trimmed by 5 bases and J by 3 bases, leaving 12 bases between them. Germline V gene lookup returns CDR1 SGHRS and CDR2 YFSETQ. This CDR3 has 14 residues. The CDR3 reads CASRGRTDYNEQFF. The CDR3 nucleotides read TGCGCCAGCAGGGGCCGGACAGACTACAATGAGCAGTTCTTC.

This clone was recorded a few times. CDR3 residues: CAWRKDTTYEQYF. CDR3 DNA sequence: TGTGCCTGGAGAAAGGACACCACCTACGAGCAGTACTTC. This rearrangement joins TRBV30 to TRBJ2-7, with D maybe TRBD1 (5 bases). The CDR3 runs 13 residues. The V gene's germline CDR1 is GTSNPN and CDR2 SVGIG (reference sequence). V lost 3 bases to trimming and J lost 2 bases, with 11 bases between them.

The CDR3 sequence: CASSLMGQPNSPLHF. CDR3 coding DNA: TGTGCCAGCAGCTTGATGGGACAGCCTAATTCACCCCTCCACTTT. The genes are TRBV7-2 and TRBJ1-6; 7 bases agree with TRBD1. This CDR3 contains 15 residues. V gave up 3 bases and J gave up 6 bases; unmatched junction bases: 5. Germline assignment: CDR1 SGHTA and CDR2 FQGNSA.

The V call is TRBV18, the J call TRBJ2-2; D not certain. The V gene lost 6 bases and the J gene lost 2 bases, with 22 bases spanning the gap. Per germline, CDR1 KGHSH and CDR2 LQKENI. The CDR3 is 18 residues long. CDR3 nucleotide sequence: TGTGCCAGCTCCCCCGGATTCTCGTCGCTTTCAAACACCGGGGAGCTGTTTTTT. This codes for CASSPGFSSLSNTGELFF.

This chain connects TRBV18 to TRBJ2-4; no reliable D call. The CDR3 extends over 13 amino acids. CDR1 KGHSH and CDR2 LQKENI come from the germline V gene. V gave up 5 bases and J gave up 2 bases, with 7 bases separating them. DNA for the CDR3: TGTGCCAGCTCAACCGACTCCAAAAACATTCAGTACTTC. It yields the protein CASSTDSKNIQYF.

The gene calls are TRBV19 and TRBJ2-3; D remains ambiguous. The CDR3 is 14 amino acids. The germline V gene encodes CDR1 LNHDA and CDR2 SQIVND (reference sequence). With 1 base removed from V and 2 bases from J, the gap between germline ends came to 7 bases. CDR3 loop: CASSIGLFTDTQYF. The CDR3 bases are TGTGCCAGTAGTATAGGCTTGTTCACAGATACGCAGTATTTT. Complete variable domain (other parts from reference TRBV19 and TRBJ2-3): DGGITQSPKYLFRKEGQNVTLSCEQNLNHDAMYWYRQDPGQGLRLIYYSQIVNDFQKGDIAEGYSVSREKKESFPLTVTSAQKNPTAFYLCASSIGLFTDTQYFGPGTRLTVL.

The CDR3 region is CASSYSGGPQHF. As DNA, the CDR3 is TGCGCCAGCAGTTATTCCGGGGGGCCCCAGCATTTT. This chain joins TRBV5-1 and TRBJ1-5; the D gene is possibly TRBD1 (5 bases). Deletions cut 5 bases from V and 9 bases from J, with 12 bases between. CDR1 is SGHRS, CDR2 YFSETQ, per germline. The CDR3 covers 12 residues.

The chain carries TRBV3-1 (or the pseudogene TRBV3-2) and TRBJ2-3; 14 nucleotides line up with TRBD2. The trim removed 6 bases at V and 9 bases at J, leaving 8 bases unmatched. Per germline, CDR1 LGHDT and CDR2 YNNKEL (reference sequence). This CDR3 is 15 amino acids long. CDR3 residues: CASRPGTSGGGTQYF. DNA of the CDR3: TGTGCCAGCAGACCCGGGACTAGCGGGGGAGGGACGCAGTATTTT.

The chain recombines TRBV19 with TRBJ2-7; 10 bases align to TRBD1. J gave up 2 bases and V 5 bases, and 6 bases lay outside the gene matches. This CDR3 contains 15 residues. Per the germline V gene, CDR1 is LNHDA and CDR2 is SQIVND (reference sequence). CDR3 region: CASSPGTGEAYEQYF. The CDR3 nucleotides read TGTGCCAGTAGTCCCGGGACAGGGGAGGCCTACGAGCAGTACTTC.

The chain uses TRBV5-6 and TRBJ2-7, with 10 bases that match TRBD1. The CDR3 loop spans 14 amino acids. V dropped 3 bases and J dropped 5; count of bases not matched to a gene: 5. Germline lookup yields CDR1 SGHDT and CDR2 YYEEEE. CDR3 bases: TGTGCCAGCAGCTGGGGACAGGGGCAAAACGAGCAGTACTTC. Protein sequence: CASSWGQGQNEQYF.

This rearrangement joins TRBV19 to TRBJ1-5; 7 bases align to TRBD1. Trimming cost V 4 bases and J 4 bases; bases outside gene matches: 7. The CDR3 sequence is 15 residues long. Germline assignment: CDR1 LNHDA and CDR2 SQIVND (reference sequence). CDR3 loop: CASSTRGGWNQPQHF. CDR3 nucleotides: TGTGCCAGTAGTACCAGGGGGGGATGGAATCAGCCCCAGCATTTT.

In this sample, this clone turned up once. The same CDR3 can be traced to other DNA sequences in this sample. The rearrangement joins TRBV19 to TRBJ2-7, with D perhaps TRBD1 (6 bases). In germline, CDR1 is LNHDA, CDR2 SQIVND (reference sequence). The CDR3 consists of 13 residues. The V end was cut by 0 bases, the J end by 4 bases, with 7 bases between. The CDR3 bases are TGTGCCAGTAGTATAGACAGGGGTTACGAGCAGTACTTC. Protein: CASSIDRGYEQYF.

About this clone itself: Within the sample, other DNA sequences also encode this same CDR3. V and J are TRBV5-1 and TRBJ2-1; 8 bases are a match to TRBD2. Germline trimming cut 0 bases from V and 1 base from J; bases unmatched to any gene: 0. This CDR3 has 15 residues. Germline V lookup: CDR1 SGHRS, CDR2 YFSETQ. The CDR3 region has the DNA TGCGCCAGCAGCTTGGGACTAGCGTCCTACAATGAGCAGTTCTTC. Translated, it gives CASSLGLASYNEQFF.

This chain links TRBV6-5 with TRBJ1-4; 8 positions match TRBD1. This CDR3 has 15 residues. With V trimmed by 7 bases and J by 4 bases, 8 bases remained unmatched. Per germline, CDR1 MNHEY and CDR2 SVGAGI. The CDR3, as DNA: TGTGCCAGCAAATCCAGGGGGCAGGGTAATGAAAAACTGTTTTTT. This translates into CASKSRGQGNEKLFF.

The chain combines TRBV18 with TRBJ1-5, with D perhaps matching TRBD1 (6 bases). Germline-derived CDR1 and CDR2 are KGHSH and LQKENI. V was pared by 2 bases and J by 3 bases, with 17 bases between. The CDR3 has 17 amino acids. The CDR3: CASSPDKGVVNNQPQHF. CDR3 coding DNA: TGTGCCAGCTCACCAGACAAGGGGGTAGTTAACAATCAGCCCCAGCATTTT.

The chain links TRBV30 to TRBJ1-1; D is unclear. V lost 0 bases, J lost 0 bases, and 5 bases lay in between. Germline CDR1 reads GTSNPN; CDR2 reads SVGIG (reference sequence). This CDR3 contains 13 residues. Here the CDR3 DNA reads TGTGCCTGGAGTGTACGCCTGAACACTGAAGCTTTCTTT. Its translation: CAWSVRLNTEAFF.

The genes are TRBV30 and TRBJ1-3; D is possibly TRBD1 (5 bases). The CDR3 extends over 15 amino acids. V was clipped by 0 bases and J by 7 bases, with 16 bases between them. Germline V gives CDR1 GTSNPN, CDR2 SVGIG (reference sequence). The DNA of the CDR3 is TGTGCCTGGAGTGTGGGGGGGGTTGTCTTGAACACCATATATTTT. Translated: CAWSVGGVVLNTIYF.

The rearrangement joins TRBV4-2 to TRBJ2-3; tentatively, D is TRBD2 (7 bases). Trimming pared 1 base from V and 0 bases from J, leaving 11 bases between. The CDR3 spans 16 residues. Germline values: CDR1 LGHNA, CDR2 YNFKEQ. CDR3 amino acids: CASSQGRGASTDTQYF. The DNA of the CDR3 is TGTGCCAGCAGCCAAGGCCGGGGGGCTAGCACAGATACGCAGTATTTT.

The rearrangement uses TRBV6-5 and TRBJ1-6; possibly TRBD1 for D (6 bases). The V and J ends lost 7 bases and 5 bases respectively, with 9 bases between them. CDR3 length: 13 residues. Per the germline V gene, CDR1 is MNHEY and CDR2 is SVGAGI. The CDR3 region is CASKGVDNSPLHF. CDR3 bases: TGTGCCAGCAAGGGGGTAGATAATTCACCCCTCCACTTT.

The rearrangement joins TRBV11-2 to TRBJ2-5, with 11 bases matching TRBD2. Germline V gene lookup returns CDR1 SGHAT and CDR2 FQNNGV. CDR3 length: 16 amino acids. The trim removed 3 bases at V and 2 bases at J, leaving 5 bases unmatched. CDR3 protein: CASSFLAGGTQETQYF. Written as DNA, the CDR3 is TGTGCCAGCAGCTTCCTAGCGGGGGGAACACAAGAGACCCAGTACTTC.

This chain connects TRBV6-5 to TRBJ1-5; the match to TRBD1 covers 7 bases. The V and J ends lost 5 bases and 5 bases, in that order; junction bases with no gene match: 9. This CDR3 is built from 15 residues. Germline V gene sequence: CDR1 MNHEY, CDR2 SVGAGI. The CDR3 DNA sequence: TGTGCCAGCAGTACCACCAGGGGGACCCATCAGCCCCAGCATTTT. Translating gives CASSTTRGTHQPQHF.

The chain employs TRBV10-2 and TRBJ1-3, with D hard to call. The germline gives CDR1 WSHSY, CDR2 SAAADI. The germline V and J ends were trimmed by 4 bases and 0 bases, with 4 bases remaining between them. This CDR3 spans 13 amino acids. This chain's CDR3 is CASSVASGNTIYF. The CDR3 DNA reads TGCGCCAGCAGTGTCGCCTCTGGAAACACCATATATTTT.

This clone was seen more than once but under ten times. This chain uses TRBV5-1 with TRBJ2-3; TRBD2 matches 14 bases. The trim removed 4 bases at V and 4 bases at J, leaving 5 bases unmatched. The CDR3 length is 16 residues. CDR1 and CDR2 (germline): SGHRS, YFSETQ. CDR3 bases: TGCGCCAGCAGCACGGGACTAGCGGGAGCCCCAGATACGCAGTATTTT. Translating it yields CASSTGLAGAPDTQYF.

This clone was counted a single time. This chain connects TRBV7-9 to TRBJ1-2; 9 positions match TRBD1. CDR3 length: 15 amino acids. Germline CDR1 SEHNR, CDR2 FQNEAQ (reference sequence). The trim removed 4 bases at V and 7 bases at J, leaving 10 bases unmatched. The CDR3 DNA reads as TGTGCCAGCAGCTCAGGGACAGGGCTTATCCGTGGCTACACCTTC. It codes for CASSSGTGLIRGYTF.